A single sample is the source of the 21 T cell receptor beta chains below, sequenced in a study of T cells in localized non-small cell lung cancer. Produced via immunoSEQ multiplex PCR; TCRdb's table is partial and in-frame only. This sample has more than 15,000 clones, with 83% found just once. The specimen comprised peripheral blood, sampled before any cancer treatment. The source of these receptors is a male donor aged 60 or older with stage III lung adenocarcinoma.

The V gene is TRBV6-1, the J gene TRBJ2-1; TRBD1 agrees at 11 bases. The CDR3 loop spans 17 amino acids. Germline V gene data show CDR1 as MNHNS and CDR2 as SASEGT. V shed 1 base, J shed 3 bases, and the junction held 5 bases outside the gene matches. The CDR3 region has the DNA TGTGCCAGCAGTGAAGGGTTCGGGACAGGGGGCTACAATGAGCAGTTCTTC. Amino acids: CASSEGFGTGGYNEQFF.

This clone was detected once. This chain connects TRBV4-2 to TRBJ2-5; 8 bases agree with TRBD2. Trimming cost V 0 bases and J 1 base; bases outside gene matches: 1. The CDR3 totals 15 residues. Germline V CDR1 and CDR2: LGHNA, YNFKEQ. CDR3 loop: CASSQDRGGQETQYF. The CDR3 region has the DNA TGTGCCAGCAGCCAAGATCGGGGGGGCCAAGAGACCCAGTACTTC.

CDR3 sequence: CASSSLGGDVGELFF. CDR3 in DNA: TGTGCCAGCAGTTCTCTCGGGGGGGATGTCGGGGAGCTGTTTTTT. The chain employs TRBV5-6 and TRBJ2-2, with TRBD2 matching over 8 bases. CDR3 length: 15 amino acids. V was pared by 5 bases and J by 7 bases, with 10 bases of the junction left unmatched. From germline, CDR1 is SGHDT and CDR2 YYEEEE.

The genes are TRBV7-2 and TRBJ2-3; maybe TRBD2 (6 bases). Germline V gives CDR1 SGHTA, CDR2 FQGNSA. The CDR3 totals 13 residues. V dropped 8 bases and J dropped 4 bases, with 13 bases sitting between them. The CDR3 is CASGGWEADTQYF. The CDR3 bases are TGTGCCAGCGGTGGGTGGGAGGCAGATACGCAGTATTTT.

The rearrangement joins TRBV6-5 to TRBJ2-7, with 8 bases lining up with TRBD2. Unmatched junction bases numbered 8, after V lost 0 bases and J lost 4 bases. This CDR3 contains 16 residues. Germline V CDR1 and CDR2: MNHEY, SVGAGI. Written as DNA, the CDR3 is TGTGCCAGCAGTTACTCCGTCGGCGGGGGGAATTACGAGCAGTACTTC. Translation gives CASSYSVGGGNYEQYF.

The V call is TRBV5-5, the J call TRBJ1-3; D unclear. This CDR3 contains 15 residues. CDR1 and CDR2 from the germline V gene are SGHKS and YYEKEE (reference sequence). V was shortened by 2 bases and J by 1 base, with 10 bases between the two germline ends. CDR3 in DNA: TGTGCCAGCAGCTTCTCTCCCGGGTCTGGAAACACCATATATTTT. Protein product: CASSFSPGSGNTIYF.

This chain joins TRBV13 and TRBJ2-7, with 9 bases that match TRBD1. The V gene's germline CDR1 is PRHDT and CDR2 FYEKMQ (reference sequence). The CDR3 runs 15 residues. V trimming: 5 bases; J trimming: 3 bases; junction bases outside the gene matches: 8. Written as DNA, the CDR3 is TGTGCCAGCAGCCATGTACAGGGGGCCCACTACGAGCAGTACTTC. Its translation is CASSHVQGAHYEQYF.

A word on this clone: The sample has other DNA sequences that encode this CDR3 too. The CDR3 DNA reads TGTGCCAGCAGCCGGACAGGCAATAATTCACCCCTCCACTTT. Its translation is CASSRTGNNSPLHF. The chain carries TRBV11-1 and TRBJ1-6; TRBD1 aligns across 7 bases. Germline V gene lookup returns CDR1 SGHAT and CDR2 FQDESV (reference sequence). The CDR3 extends over 14 amino acids. J lost 5 bases, V lost 5 bases, and 3 bases had no gene match.

This clone is labeled medium-sized. This chain links TRBV27 with TRBJ2-7, with D possibly matching TRBD1 (5 bases). This CDR3 has 14 amino acids. Germline assignment: CDR1 MNHEY and CDR2 SMNVEV (reference sequence). The V end was cut by 3 bases, the J end by 0 bases, with 9 bases between. CDR3 loop: CASSLTEISYEQYF. The CDR3 coding sequence is TGTGCCAGCAGTTTGACAGAGATCTCCTACGAGCAGTACTTC.

This chain connects TRBV11-2 to TRBJ2-3; D perhaps matches TRBD2 (7 bases). The CDR3 is made up of 14 amino acids. Germline CDR1 SGHAT, CDR2 FQNNGV. Trimming pared 5 bases from V and 4 bases from J, leaving 13 bases between. The CDR3 coding sequence is TGTGCCAGCAGCCCGGGGGGCGGGCCAGATACGCAGTATTTT. This gives the protein CASSPGGGPDTQYF.

The rearrangement uses TRBV7-6 and TRBJ2-2; TRBD2 is a possible D gene (5 bases). The CDR3 runs to 12 residues. CDR1 is SGHVS and CDR2 is FNYEAQ in the germline V gene. V lost 11 bases and J lost 6, with 13 bases in between. CDR3 DNA: TGTGCCGCCGGGGAAACGTCCGGGGAGCTGTTTTTT. Translation gives CAAGETSGELFF.

This clone came up once. V is TRBV30 and J is TRBJ1-4, with 8 bases aligning to TRBD1. V trimming: 0 bases; J trimming: 7 bases; junction bases outside the gene matches: 7. The CDR3 consists of 15 residues. Germline CDR1 GTSNPN, CDR2 SVGIG (reference sequence). The CDR3 loop reads CAWSVGQGAGEKLFF. CDR3 nucleotides: TGTGCCTGGAGTGTAGGGCAGGGGGCGGGTGAAAAACTGTTTTTT. The whole variable domain, remainder taken from reference TRBV30 and TRBJ1-4, is SQTIHQWPATLVQPVGSPLSLECTVEGTSNPNLYWYRQAAGRGLQLLFYSVGIGQISSEVPQNLSASRPQDRQFILSSKKLLLSDSGFYLCAWSVGQGAGEKLFFGSGTQLSVL.

The chain uses TRBV11-2 and TRBJ2-3; tentatively, D is TRBD1 (6 bases). CDR1 and CDR2 (germline): SGHAT, FQNNGV. Trimming took off 1 base at V and 5 bases at J, with 10 bases between the two ends. This CDR3 is 14 amino acids long. DNA for the CDR3: TGTGCCAGCAGCTTAGCACCAGGGGTAGATACGCAGTATTTT. Translation gives CASSLAPGVDTQYF. Variable domain in full (rest from reference TRBV11-2 and TRBJ2-3): EAGVAQSPRYKIIEKRQSVAFWCNPISGHATLYWYQQILGQGPKLLIQFQNNGVVDDSQLPKDRFSAERLKGVDSTLKIQPAKLEDSAVYLCASSLAPGVDTQYFGPGTRLTVL.

V usage is TRBV5-4 and J usage is TRBJ2-1; 8 bases line up with TRBD2. Trimming took 4 bases from V and 4 from J; bases not matched to a gene: 7. The CDR3 is made up of 15 amino acids. Germline CDR1 and CDR2: SGHNT and YYREEE (reference sequence). CDR3 in amino acids: CASSRAAGGYNEQFF. In DNA form, the CDR3 reads TGTGCCAGCAGCCGGGCGGCGGGGGGATACAATGAGCAGTTCTTC.

This clone was observed a few times. V and J are TRBV6-5 and TRBJ1-2, with TRBD1 matching over 9 bases. This CDR3 has 13 residues. The germline CDR1 and CDR2 sequences are MNHEY and SVGAGI. With V trimmed by 7 bases and J by 4 bases, 4 bases remained unmatched. The CDR3 DNA follows: TGTGCCAGCAAGGAGACAGGGGGCTATGGCTACACCTTC. It is translated as CASKETGGYGYTF.

This clone was detected only a few times. V and J are TRBV5-6 and TRBJ1-1; D gene ambiguous. Germline V lookup: CDR1 SGHDT, CDR2 YYEEEE. This CDR3 spans 12 amino acids. V was shortened by 4 bases and J by 11 bases, with 15 bases between the two germline ends. CDR3 protein: CASSTGPRHAFF. CDR3 nucleotide sequence: TGTGCCAGCAGCACCGGACCGAGGCACGCTTTCTTT.

V and J are TRBV28 and TRBJ1-2, with 9 positions matching TRBD1. The J segment lost 4 bases and the V segment lost 2 bases, leaving 5 bases of the junction unmatched. CDR3 length: 15 amino acids. Per germline, CDR1 MDHEN and CDR2 SYDVKM. The CDR3 loop reads CASSLADRGGYGYTF. In nucleotides, the CDR3 is TGTGCCAGCAGTTTAGCGGACAGGGGCGGCTATGGCTACACCTTC.

The gene calls are TRBV2 and TRBJ1-1, with 8 bases matching TRBD1. The CDR3 loop spans 15 amino acids. After removal of 5 bases from V and 0 bases from J, the junction contained 5 bases not matched to a gene. Germline CDR1 reads SNHLY; CDR2 reads FYNNEI. CDR3 sequence (DNA): TGTGCCAGCAGTCCGACAGGGGTTTTGAACACTGAAGCTTTCTTT. Residues: CASSPTGVLNTEAFF.

In DNA, the CDR3 is TGTGCCAGCAGCTTGGCCACGGGGGGGTCCTATAATTCACCCCTCCACTTT. Its protein product is CASSLATGGSYNSPLHF. The chain uses TRBV5-6 and TRBJ1-6; D is perhaps TRBD1 (5 bases). The CDR3 length is 17 residues. Germline loops: CDR1 SGHDT, CDR2 YYEEEE. Trimming stripped 0 bases from V and 1 base from J, with 11 bases between.

The gene calls are TRBV18 and TRBJ2-4; D call uncertain. V dropped 4 bases and J dropped 0 bases, with 19 bases sitting between them. Germline CDR1 is KGHSH and CDR2 is LQKENI. The CDR3 runs 18 residues. DNA for the CDR3: TGTGCCAGCTCACGTATAAGTGTCTCTACAGTAGCCAAAAACATTCAGTACTTC. Amino acid sequence: CASSRISVSTVAKNIQYF.

V is TRBV12-5 and J is TRBJ2-7; 8 nucleotides align to TRBD1. The CDR3 is 15 residues long. Germline lookup yields CDR1 LGHNT and CDR2 FRNRAP. V dropped 1 base and J dropped 2; count of bases not matched to a gene: 4. CDR3 coding DNA: TGTGCTAGTGGTTTGGGCCAGACAGGGGCCTACGAGCAGTACTTC. Protein product: CASGLGQTGAYEQYF.